A single sample gave rise to the 11 T cell receptor beta chains below, sequenced in a study of OX40 agonist ivuxolimab in advanced cancers. Sequencing was performed with immunoSEQ multiplex PCR; in TCRdb, only in-frame clones are kept and a portion is missing. The repertoire holds around 47,000 clones, with about 85% as singletons. The sample was CD4+ or CD8+ T cells sorted from blood, taken in a trial of the OX40 agonist ivuxolimab. The receptors come from an adult with an advanced solid tumor such as melanoma, head and neck, liver or kidney cancer.

V gene TRBV28 combines with J gene TRBJ2-7; TRBD1 aligns across 10 bases. The V gene's germline CDR1 is MDHEN and CDR2 SYDVKM. The CDR3 spans 14 residues. Trimming cost V 8 bases and J 0 bases; bases outside gene matches: 4. CDR3 sequence: CASSWTGGSYEQYF. The CDR3 DNA is TGTGCCAGCTCGTGGACAGGGGGCTCCTACGAGCAGTACTTC.

The chain uses TRBV9 and TRBJ1-1; tentative D call: TRBD1 (6 bases). Trimming took off 1 base at V and 0 bases at J, with 22 bases between the two ends. Germline V CDR1 and CDR2: SGDLS, YYNGEE. The CDR3 is 19 amino acids. The CDR3 coding sequence is TGTGCCAGCAGCGTATTCCTCCCCGGGACATCTAAGATGAACACTGAAGCTTTCTTT. The encoded protein is CASSVFLPGTSKMNTEAFF.

The chain joins TRBV5-1 to TRBJ2-7, with 9 bases aligning to TRBD1. This CDR3 contains 14 residues. The V gene's germline CDR1 is SGHRS and CDR2 YFSETQ. V trimming: 3 bases; J trimming: 7 bases; junction bases outside the gene matches: 8. CDR3 DNA: TGCGCCAGCAGCTGGGGGACAGGGTTGTGGGAGCAGTACTTC. Residues: CASSWGTGLWEQYF.

The gene calls are TRBV7-9 and TRBJ1-1; a weak D match, TRBD1 (5 bases). Germline V gene lookup returns CDR1 SEHNR and CDR2 FQNEAQ (reference sequence). The CDR3 is made up of 14 amino acids. Trimming cost V 6 bases and J 1 base, with 12 bases left between them. The CDR3 spells CASRKDGGNTEAFF. CDR3 DNA: TGTGCCAGCAGGAAGGACGGGGGGAACACTGAAGCTTTCTTT.

The V gene is TRBV9, the J gene TRBJ1-3; D call uncertain. Germline assignment: CDR1 SGDLS and CDR2 YYNGEE. CDR3 length equals 15 residues. V lost 0 bases, J lost 4 bases, and 11 bases lay in between. The chain's CDR3 is CASSVDWGSGNTIYF. The CDR3 DNA is TGTGCCAGCAGCGTAGATTGGGGTTCCGGAAACACCATATATTTT.

V usage is TRBV29-1 and J usage is TRBJ1-1; no definite D call. V was pared by 6 bases and J by 6 bases, with 14 bases between. There are 12 residues in the CDR3. Per the germline V gene, CDR1 is SQVTM and CDR2 is ANQGSEA. This chain's CDR3 is CSVPGLDPEAFF. In DNA form, the CDR3 reads TGCAGCGTCCCGGGATTAGATCCTGAAGCTTTCTTT. The full variable domain, in which reference TRBV29-1 and TRBJ1-1 provide the parts outside the CDR3, is SAVISQKPSRDICQRGTSLTIQCQVDSQVTMMFWYRQQPGQSLTLIATANQGSEATYESGFVIDKFPISRPNLTFSTLTVSNMSPEDSSIYLCSVPGLDPEAFFGQGTRLTVV.

This rearrangement joins TRBV11-2 to TRBJ1-1, with 8 bases aligning to TRBD1. Germline V gives CDR1 SGHAT, CDR2 FQNNGV. The CDR3 contains 15 residues. V lost 5 bases to trimming and J lost 9 bases; unmatched junction nucleotides: 14. The CDR3 spells CASSPGGRGQEQAFF. CDR3 coding DNA: TGTGCCAGCAGCCCGGGGGGCAGGGGGCAGGAGCAAGCTTTCTTT.

The chain combines TRBV9 with TRBJ2-1; TRBD2 aligns across 14 bases. Trimming cost V 0 bases and J 4 bases; bases outside gene matches: 3. In germline, CDR1 is SGDLS, CDR2 YYNGEE. This CDR3 region has 17 residues. CDR3: CASSVEGTSGGYNEQFF. CDR3 bases: TGTGCCAGCAGCGTAGAAGGGACTAGCGGGGGTTACAATGAGCAGTTCTTC.

With respect to this clone: Since no conserved phenylalanine or tryptophan closes the CDR3, a read error is the likely cause. V gene TRBV27 combines with J gene TRBJ1-1; D is unresolved. V was clipped by 6 bases and J by 1 base, with 9 bases between them. This CDR3 contains 13 residues. Germline CDR1 and CDR2: MNHEY and SMNVEV (reference sequence). As DNA, the CDR3 is TGTGCCAGCAGCGGAAACAAGAACACTGAAGCTTTCTCT. It encodes CASSGNKNTEAFS.

J is TRBJ1-1 and V is TRBV6-6, with D unclear. The germline CDR1 and CDR2 sequences are MNHNY and SVGAGI (reference sequence). This CDR3 region has 14 residues. V shed 2 bases and J shed 8 bases, with 15 bases lying between them. CDR3 coding DNA: TGTGCCAGCAGTTACACCCTGGGGTACTTCGAAGCTTTCTTT. Translation gives CASSYTLGYFEAFF.

This clone was seen only a few times. The V gene is TRBV5-1, the J gene TRBJ2-3, with a tentative D call TRBD1 (5 bases). Trimming took 0 bases from V and 1 from J, leaving 18 bases between them. The CDR3 is 18 amino acids. CDR1 SGHRS and CDR2 YFSETQ come from the germline V gene. CDR3: CASSLVPPTVGRTDTQYF. The DNA of the CDR3 is TGCGCCAGCAGCTTGGTGCCGCCCACCGTGGGGCGCACAGATACGCAGTATTTT.